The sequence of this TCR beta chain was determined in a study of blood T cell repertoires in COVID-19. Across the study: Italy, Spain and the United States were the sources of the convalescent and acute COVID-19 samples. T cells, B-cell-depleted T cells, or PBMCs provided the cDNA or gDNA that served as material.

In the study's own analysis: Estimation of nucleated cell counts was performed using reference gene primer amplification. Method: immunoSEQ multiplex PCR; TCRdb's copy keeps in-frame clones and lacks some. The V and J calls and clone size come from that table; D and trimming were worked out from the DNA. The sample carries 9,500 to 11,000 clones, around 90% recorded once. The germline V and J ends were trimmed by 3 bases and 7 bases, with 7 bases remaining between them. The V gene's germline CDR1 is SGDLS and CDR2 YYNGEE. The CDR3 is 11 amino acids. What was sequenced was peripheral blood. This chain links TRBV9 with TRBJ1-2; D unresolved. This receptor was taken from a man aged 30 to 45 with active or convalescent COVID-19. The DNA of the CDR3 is TGTGCCAGCAGCGGTATCGGTGGCTACACCTTC. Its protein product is CASSGIGGYTF.